This T cell receptor (beta chain) came from a study of T cells in Graves' hyperthyroidism and ophthalmopathy (dated by TCRdb to the late 2010s). About the study as a whole: Peripheral blood was collected at initial diagnosis, before any treatment. According to the paper, TCR Vbeta CDR3 sequencing was carried out on 120 to 150 peripheral blood samples, which came from fewer than 50 ophthalmopathy, approximately 78 hyperthyroidism and roughly 17 progressor patients. The study also compared thyroid tissue and blood T-cell repertoires from about six Graves' hyperthyroidism patients. Prospective prediction of ophthalmopathy was tested in an independent validation cohort consisting of under 20 hyperthyroidism patients and around 16 patients who later progressed to ophthalmopathy. TCR V-J signatures able to tell the groups apart were searched for in a discovery cohort of 95 or so patients, of whom 43 had Graves' ophthalmopathy and 55 to 60 had stable Graves' hyperthyroidism. The 100 discovery patients were randomly split 7:3 into training and test sets. Once sampling was done, hyperthyroidism patients were given methimazole at a starting dose of 30 mg daily, whereas ophthalmopathy patients were given high-dose intravenous methylprednisolone.

Concerning this clonotype itself: Its antigen is currently not known. Base-call qualities are not available, and no considerably larger clone is one nucleotide away.

Findings and caveats that apply to the study as a whole: Sample size was not statistically predetermined, and investigators were not blinded to group allocation. Most expanded thyroid clonotypes (frequency above 0.001) were also detected in blood, a finding suggesting that blood repertoires may reflect thyroid immune responses. In validation, the model predicted progression to ophthalmopathy a median of roughly 6.2 months before onset, with 65% to 71% sensitivity and roughly 77% specificity. Ophthalmopathy was separated from stable hyperthyroidism by a 13 V-J signature model, with just over 85% sensitivity and about 81% specificity obtained in cross-validation and 80%/75% obtained in testing.

TCR beta CDR3 regions were amplified from RNA transcripts. For the first round of RT-PCR on the TCR CDR3, the HTBI primer set was used together with the Qiagen OneStep RT-PCR kit. The libraries were constructed in a second round of multiplex PCR and then size-selected and purified. Libraries were sequenced paired-end with 100 bp reads on an Illumina HiSeq2000. The paper's data handling went like this. Raw data were processed with SOAPnuke, discarding reads with adapters, uncalled bases, mean Phred below 15, or no exact constant-primer or identifier match. COPE v1.2.5 was used to merge the high-quality paired reads, and each unique nucleotide sequence was defined as a clonotype. MiTCR v1.1 was used to align clonotypes to the IMGT TRBV, TRBD and TRBJ reference segments. Only V-J combinations with frequency above 0.0001, covering approximately 99% of repertoires, were analysed. The TCS score was defined as F50 (clonal expansion) divided by E x V (chaos), with BLOSUM62-based TCRdist calculated between CDR3 peptides within each V-J. Welch's t-statistics and random forest reduced around 510 V-J features to 10 to 15, which were used in a naive Bayes classifier (R e1071). TCRdb passed the public sequencing reads through fastp at Q25 and MiXCR, retaining productive beta sequences. Identical CDR3 proteins give one entry, which carries the most common genes and DNA. It is TCRdb's table, rather than the study itself, that gives the V and J calls and clone size. Here the sample has about 600,000 distinct CDR3 sequences; around 14% occur a single time. Approximately 6.4% of the sample comes from the top ten.

Ophthalmopathy patients had moderately to severely active disease, Clinical Activity Score of at least 3, NOSPECS grade of at least 4, and duration under 3 months. Exclusion was applied to patients with uncontrolled infections, other autoimmune diseases, pregnancy or lactation. Diagnoses relied on clinical symptoms, serum thyroxine and TRAb, thyroid ultrasound and orbital computed tomography. PBMCs were separated from roughly 9.6 ml of fresh peripheral blood using Ficoll-Paque density gradient centrifugation. Total RNA was extracted using Trizol reagent, and RNA quality was assessed on an Agilent 2100 Bioanalyzer. The TCR was taken from a woman between 18 and 29 years old with Graves' ophthalmopathy. The specimen was blood.

The sequence in DNA is TGTGCCAGCAGTAATAGACAGGGAGTCAACACTGAAGCTTTCTTT. Its amino acids are CASSNRQGVNTEAFF. The chain joins TRBV28 to TRBJ1-1, with 7 bases aligning to TRBD1. CDR1 and CDR2 are drawn from the germline V gene: MDHEN, SYDVKM. For this chain, trimming is 5 bases at the V end and 2 bases at the J end, and the number of junction bases without a gene match is 8. Taken from cysteine to phenylalanine, the CDR3 has 15 residues. Only the CDR3 part of the read is kept: 45 bases, read in frame from the first base.